A single sample is the source of the 2 T cell receptor beta chains below, sequenced in a study of shared clonotypes between healthy human individuals. Some clones are missing from TCRdb's copy, which holds only in-frame ones; the method was immunoSEQ multiplex PCR. The sample holds around 690,000 clones, roughly 88% seen once. The sample was memory CD8+ T cells from PBMCs. Subset denoted: CD45RO+ cells pooled with CCR7-negative TemRA cells. The receptors derive from a man in his late teens or twenties in good health. Some clones in this sample may be carry-over from other donors' samples.

This rearrangement joins TRBV4-2 to TRBJ2-7, with D possibly TRBD2 on 5 matching bases. The V end lost 1 base, the J end lost 1 base, and 11 bases lay between the germline ends. Germline V CDR1 and CDR2: LGHNA, YNFKEQ. The CDR3 is made up of 15 amino acids. DNA for the CDR3: TGTGCCAGCAGCCAAGTTCGGCTAGCTTCCTACGAGCAGTACTTC. This gives the protein CASSQVRLASYEQYF.

V gene TRBV12-5 combines with J gene TRBJ1-5; TRBD1 aligns across 8 bases. Losses at the gene ends were 6 bases for V and 0 bases for J; bases not matched to a gene: 4. This CDR3 contains 15 residues. CDR1 is LGHNT and CDR2 is FRNRAP in the germline V gene. Here the CDR3 DNA reads TGTGCTAGTGGCCTGGGACAGGTTAGCAATCAGCCCCAGCATTTT. It codes for CASGLGQVSNQPQHF.